This T cell receptor (beta chain) was found in a study of regulatory T cells in long-lasting Graves disease. General study points: Persistent patients shared more public clonotypes (approximately 2,700) than newly diagnosed patients (approximately 1,000). TCR diversity was lower in persistent Graves' patients than in newly diagnosed ones.

This clonotype was seen at least ten times. Its antigen remains unknown. Time point meaning: persistent/refractory GD, antithyroid drugs over 5 years with positive TRAb. PBMCs provided the RNA from which the TCR library was made. CDR3-region Arm-PCR and iRepertoire HTBI primers produced the TCR beta libraries. TCRdb independently ran MiXCR on the multiplex PCR reads; one entry per CDR3 protein. Among approximately 400,000 distinct CDR3 sequences, roughly 25% were seen once, and the ten largest hold around a quarter. The sequencing here drew on peripheral blood mononuclear cells (PBMCs), taken when the disease was refractory, from a patient treated with antithyroid drugs. The receptor's source is a woman aged 40 to 50 with Graves disease.

CDR3 loop: CASTQGGTGELFF. CDR3 coding DNA: TGTGCCAGCACCCAGGGTGGTACCGGGGAGCTGTTTTTT. The V gene is TRBV2, the J gene TRBJ2-2, with a tentative D call TRBD1 (5 bases). V shed 7 bases and J shed 5 bases, with 11 bases lying between them. CDR1 is SNHLY, CDR2 FYNNEI, per germline. The CDR3 is 13 amino acids.